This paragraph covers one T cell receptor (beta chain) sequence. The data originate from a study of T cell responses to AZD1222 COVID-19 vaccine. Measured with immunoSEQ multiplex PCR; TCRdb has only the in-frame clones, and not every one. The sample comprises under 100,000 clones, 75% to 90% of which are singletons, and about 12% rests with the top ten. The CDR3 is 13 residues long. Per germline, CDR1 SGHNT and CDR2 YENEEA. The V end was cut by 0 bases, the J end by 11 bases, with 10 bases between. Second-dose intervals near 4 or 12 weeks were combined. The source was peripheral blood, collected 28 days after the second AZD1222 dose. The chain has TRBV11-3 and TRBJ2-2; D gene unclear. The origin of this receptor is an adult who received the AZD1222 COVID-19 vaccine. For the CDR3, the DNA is TGTGCCAGCAGCTTAGATTACCTTAGCGAGCTGTTTTTT. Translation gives CASSLDYLSELFF.